This TCR beta chain was observed in a study of shared T cell receptors in the human thymus. Germline V gene lookup returns CDR1 SGHDT and CDR2 YYEEEE. This CDR3 spans 14 amino acids. Trimming took off 3 bases at V and 1 base at J, with 7 bases between the two ends. Profiling relied on immunoSEQ multiplex PCR, and the TCRdb table lists in-frame clones only, not all of them. Of 600,000 or so clones listed, around 87% were seen once; the top ten hold roughly 0.0089%. The same data also contributed to another study, on human thymus T cells. This second study notes: Corrective heart surgery yielded the resections from which the thymus tissue came. A high degree of thymic repertoire overlap among unrelated individuals was reported in related research.

Sequencing input: thymocytes. This chain links TRBV5-6 with TRBJ2-2; no firm D call. This clonotype was sampled from a boy under three years old with a congenital heart defect. The CDR3 spells CASSCNKNTGELFF. Written as DNA, the CDR3 is TGTGCCAGCAGCTGCAACAAGAACACCGGGGAGCTGTTTTTT.